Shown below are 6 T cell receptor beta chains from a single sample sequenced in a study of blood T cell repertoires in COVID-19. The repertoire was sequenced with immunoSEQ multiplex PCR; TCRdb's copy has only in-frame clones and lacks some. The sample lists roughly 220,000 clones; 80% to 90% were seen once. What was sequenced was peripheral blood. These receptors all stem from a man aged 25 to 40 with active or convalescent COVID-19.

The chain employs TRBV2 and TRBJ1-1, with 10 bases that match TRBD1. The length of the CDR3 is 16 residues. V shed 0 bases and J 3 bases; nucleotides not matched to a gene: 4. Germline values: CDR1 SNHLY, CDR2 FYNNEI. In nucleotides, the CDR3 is TGTGCCAGCAGTGAAGCGAGAGGACAGGGGGACACTGAAGCTTTCTTT. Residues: CASSEARGQGDTEAFF.

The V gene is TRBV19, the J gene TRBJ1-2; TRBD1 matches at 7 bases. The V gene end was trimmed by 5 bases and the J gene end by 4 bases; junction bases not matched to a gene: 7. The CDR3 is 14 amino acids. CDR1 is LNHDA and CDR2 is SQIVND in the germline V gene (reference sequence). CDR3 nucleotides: TGTGCCAGTAGTTATGCCGGGACAGCCTATGGCTACACCTTC. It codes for CASSYAGTAYGYTF.

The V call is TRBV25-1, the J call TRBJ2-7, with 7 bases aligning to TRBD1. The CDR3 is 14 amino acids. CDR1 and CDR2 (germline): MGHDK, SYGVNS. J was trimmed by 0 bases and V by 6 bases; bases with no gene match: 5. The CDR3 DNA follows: TGTGCCAGCAGCCGGGACAGAAGCTCCTACGAGCAGTACTTC. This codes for CASSRDRSSYEQYF.

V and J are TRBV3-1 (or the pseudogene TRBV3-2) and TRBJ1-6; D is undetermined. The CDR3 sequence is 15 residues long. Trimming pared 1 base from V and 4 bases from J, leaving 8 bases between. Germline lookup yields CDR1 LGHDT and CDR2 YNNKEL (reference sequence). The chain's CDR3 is CASSQGGSYNSPLHF. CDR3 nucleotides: TGTGCCAGCAGCCAAGGAGGGTCGTATAATTCACCCCTCCACTTT.

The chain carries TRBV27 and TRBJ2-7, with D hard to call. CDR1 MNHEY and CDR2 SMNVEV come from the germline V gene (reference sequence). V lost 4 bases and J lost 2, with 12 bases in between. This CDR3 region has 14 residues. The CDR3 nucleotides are TGTGCCAGCAGTTCACGCCGCGCACCCTACGAGCAGTACTTC. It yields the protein CASSSRRAPYEQYF.

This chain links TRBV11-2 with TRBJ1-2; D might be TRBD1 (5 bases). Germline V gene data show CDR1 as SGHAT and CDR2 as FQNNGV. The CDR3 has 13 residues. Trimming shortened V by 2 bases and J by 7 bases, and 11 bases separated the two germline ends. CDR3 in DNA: TGTGCCAGCAGCTTAACCAGGGTCGGTGGCTACACCTTC. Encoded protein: CASSLTRVGGYTF. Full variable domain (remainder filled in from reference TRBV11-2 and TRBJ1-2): EAGVAQSPRYKIIEKRQSVAFWCNPISGHATLYWYQQILGQGPKLLIQFQNNGVVDDSQLPKDRFSAERLKGVDSTLKIQPAKLEDSAVYLCASSLTRVGGYTFGSGTRLTVV.